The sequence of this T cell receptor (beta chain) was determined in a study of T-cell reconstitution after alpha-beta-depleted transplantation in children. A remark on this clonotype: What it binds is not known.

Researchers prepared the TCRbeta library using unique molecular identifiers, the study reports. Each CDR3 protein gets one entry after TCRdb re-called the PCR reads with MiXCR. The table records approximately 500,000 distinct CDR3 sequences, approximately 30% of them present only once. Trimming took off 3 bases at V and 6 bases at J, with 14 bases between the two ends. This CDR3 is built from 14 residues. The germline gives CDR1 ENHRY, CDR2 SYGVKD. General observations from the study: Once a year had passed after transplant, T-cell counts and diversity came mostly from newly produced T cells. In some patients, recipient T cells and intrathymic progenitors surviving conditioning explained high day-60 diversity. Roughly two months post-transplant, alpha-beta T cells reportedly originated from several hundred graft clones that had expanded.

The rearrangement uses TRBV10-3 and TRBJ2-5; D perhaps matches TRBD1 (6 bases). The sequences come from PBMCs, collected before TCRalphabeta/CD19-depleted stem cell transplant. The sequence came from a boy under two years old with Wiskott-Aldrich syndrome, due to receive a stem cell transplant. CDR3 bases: TGTGCCATCAGTGACTGGGAAGGGACACAGACCCAGTACTTC. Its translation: CAISDWEGTQTQYF.